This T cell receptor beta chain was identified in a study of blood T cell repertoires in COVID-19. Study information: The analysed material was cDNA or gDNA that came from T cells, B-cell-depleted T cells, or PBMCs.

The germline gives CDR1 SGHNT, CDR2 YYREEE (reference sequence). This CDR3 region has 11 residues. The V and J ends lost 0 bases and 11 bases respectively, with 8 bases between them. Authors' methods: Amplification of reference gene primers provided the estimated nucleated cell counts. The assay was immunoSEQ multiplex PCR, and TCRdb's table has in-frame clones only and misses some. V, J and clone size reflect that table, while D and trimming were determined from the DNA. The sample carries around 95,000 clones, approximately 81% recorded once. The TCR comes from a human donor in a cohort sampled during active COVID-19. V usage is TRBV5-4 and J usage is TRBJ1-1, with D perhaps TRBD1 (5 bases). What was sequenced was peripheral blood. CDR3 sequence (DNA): TGTGCCAGCAGCTTGGCAGGGTCTGCTTTCTTT. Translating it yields CASSLAGSAFF. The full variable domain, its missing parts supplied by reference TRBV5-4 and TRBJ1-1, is ETGVTQSPTHLIKTRGQQVTLRCSSQSGHNTVSWYQQALGQGPQFIFQYYREEENGRGNFPPRFSGLQFPNYSSELNVNALELDDSALYLCASSLAGSAFFGQGTRLTVV.